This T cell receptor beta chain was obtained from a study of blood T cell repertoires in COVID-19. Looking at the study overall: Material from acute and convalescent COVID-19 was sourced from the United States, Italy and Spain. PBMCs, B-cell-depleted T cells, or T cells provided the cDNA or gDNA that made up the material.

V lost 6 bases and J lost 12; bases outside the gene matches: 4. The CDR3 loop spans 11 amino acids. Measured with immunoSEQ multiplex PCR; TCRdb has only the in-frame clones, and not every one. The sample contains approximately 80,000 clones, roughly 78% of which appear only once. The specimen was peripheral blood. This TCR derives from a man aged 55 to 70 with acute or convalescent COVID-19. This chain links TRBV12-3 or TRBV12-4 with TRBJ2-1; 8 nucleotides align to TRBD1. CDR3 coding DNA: TGTGCCAGCAGCCCTGACAGGGGGCAGTTCTTC. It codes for CASSPDRGQFF.